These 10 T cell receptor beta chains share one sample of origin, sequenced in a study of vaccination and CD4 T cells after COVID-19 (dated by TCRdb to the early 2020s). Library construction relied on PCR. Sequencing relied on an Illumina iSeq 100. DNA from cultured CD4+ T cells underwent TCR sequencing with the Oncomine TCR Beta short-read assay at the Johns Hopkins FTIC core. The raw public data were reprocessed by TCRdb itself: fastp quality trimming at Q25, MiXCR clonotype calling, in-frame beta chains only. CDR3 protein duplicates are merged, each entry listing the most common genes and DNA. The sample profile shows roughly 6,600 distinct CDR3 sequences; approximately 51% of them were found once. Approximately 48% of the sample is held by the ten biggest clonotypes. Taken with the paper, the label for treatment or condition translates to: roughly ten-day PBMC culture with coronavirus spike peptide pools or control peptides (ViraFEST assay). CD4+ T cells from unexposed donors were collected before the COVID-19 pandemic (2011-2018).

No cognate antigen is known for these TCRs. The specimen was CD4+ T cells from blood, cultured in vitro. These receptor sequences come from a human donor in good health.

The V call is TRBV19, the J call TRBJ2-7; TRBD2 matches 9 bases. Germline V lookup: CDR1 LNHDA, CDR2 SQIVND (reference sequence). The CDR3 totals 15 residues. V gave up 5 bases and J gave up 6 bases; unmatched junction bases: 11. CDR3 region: CASSPKAGGPFEQYF. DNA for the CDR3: TGTGCCAGTAGTCCCAAAGCGGGGGGCCCCTTCGAGCAGTACTTC.

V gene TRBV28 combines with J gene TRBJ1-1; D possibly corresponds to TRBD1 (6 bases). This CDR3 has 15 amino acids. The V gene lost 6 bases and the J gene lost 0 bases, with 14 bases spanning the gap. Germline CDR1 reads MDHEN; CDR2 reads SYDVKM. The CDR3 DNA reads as TGTGCCAGCAGCCTTACATCAGGGGTGAACACTGAAGCTTTCTTT. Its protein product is CASSLTSGVNTEAFF.

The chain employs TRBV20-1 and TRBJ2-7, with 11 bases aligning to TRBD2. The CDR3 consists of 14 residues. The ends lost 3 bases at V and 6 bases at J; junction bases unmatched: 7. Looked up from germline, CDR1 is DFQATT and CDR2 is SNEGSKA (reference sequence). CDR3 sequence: CSASGTSGAFEQYF. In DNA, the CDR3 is TGCAGTGCTAGCGGGACTAGCGGTGCCTTCGAGCAGTACTTC.

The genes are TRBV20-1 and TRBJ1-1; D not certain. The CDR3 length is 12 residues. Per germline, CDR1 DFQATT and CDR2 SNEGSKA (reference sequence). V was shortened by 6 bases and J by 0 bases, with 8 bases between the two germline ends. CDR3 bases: TGCAGTGCAGACTGGGTGAACACTGAAGCTTTCTTT. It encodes CSADWVNTEAFF.

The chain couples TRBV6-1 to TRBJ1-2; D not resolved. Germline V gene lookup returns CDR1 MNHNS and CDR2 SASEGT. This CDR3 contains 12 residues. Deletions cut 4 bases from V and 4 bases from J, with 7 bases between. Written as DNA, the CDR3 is TGTGCCAGCAGTGGGGGTGCCTATGGCTACACCTTC. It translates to CASSGGAYGYTF.

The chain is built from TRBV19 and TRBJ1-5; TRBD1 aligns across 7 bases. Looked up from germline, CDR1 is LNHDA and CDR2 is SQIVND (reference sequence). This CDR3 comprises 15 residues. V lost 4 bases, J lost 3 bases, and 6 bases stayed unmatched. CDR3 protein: CASSTEGQSNQPQHF. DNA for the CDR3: TGTGCCAGTAGTACGGAGGGACAGTCCAATCAGCCCCAGCATTTT.

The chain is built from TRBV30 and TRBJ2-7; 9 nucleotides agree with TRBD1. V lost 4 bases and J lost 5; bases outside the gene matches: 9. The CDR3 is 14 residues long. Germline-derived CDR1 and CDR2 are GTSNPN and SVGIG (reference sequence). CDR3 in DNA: TGTGCCTGGACCGACAGGGGGAAGGGGGACGAGCAGTACTTC. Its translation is CAWTDRGKGDEQYF. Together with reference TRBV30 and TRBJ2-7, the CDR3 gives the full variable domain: SQTIHQWPATLVQPVGSPLSLECTVEGTSNPNLYWYRQAAGRGLQLLFYSVGIGQISSEVPQNLSASRPQDRQFILSSKKLLLSDSGFYLCAWTDRGKGDEQYFGPGTRLTVT.

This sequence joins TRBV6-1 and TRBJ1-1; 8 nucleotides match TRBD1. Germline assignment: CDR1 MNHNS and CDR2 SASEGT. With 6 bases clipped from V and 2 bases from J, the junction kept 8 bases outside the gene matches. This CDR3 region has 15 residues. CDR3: CASRNAGGANTEAFF. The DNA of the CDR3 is TGTGCCAGCAGGAACGCAGGGGGCGCCAACACTGAAGCTTTCTTT.

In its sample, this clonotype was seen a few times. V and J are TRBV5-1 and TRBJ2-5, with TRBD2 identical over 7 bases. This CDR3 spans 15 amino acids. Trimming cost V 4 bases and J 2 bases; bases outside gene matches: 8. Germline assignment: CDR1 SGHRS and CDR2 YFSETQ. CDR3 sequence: CASSGTAGSQETQYF. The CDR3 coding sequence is TGCGCCAGCAGCGGCACAGCGGGGAGTCAAGAGACCCAGTACTTC.

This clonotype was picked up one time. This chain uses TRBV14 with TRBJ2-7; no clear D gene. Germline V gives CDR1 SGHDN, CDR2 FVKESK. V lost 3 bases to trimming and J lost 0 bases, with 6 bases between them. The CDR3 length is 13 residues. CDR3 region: CASSHLVSYEQYF. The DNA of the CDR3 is TGTGCCAGCAGCCACCTAGTCTCCTACGAGCAGTACTTC. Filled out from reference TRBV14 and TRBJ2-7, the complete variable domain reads EAGVTQFPSHSVIEKGQTVTLRCDPISGHDNLYWYRRVMGKEIKFLLHFVKESKQDESGMPNNRFLAERTGGTYSTLKVQPAELEDSGVYFCASSHLVSYEQYFGPGTRLTVT.